This record covers a single T cell receptor (beta chain). This clonotype was seen only a few times. Its antigen has not been determined. No qualities accompany the bases; no much larger clone lies one base away. The data derive from a study of human T cells and chemical hapten exposure (dated by TCRdb to 2020 to 2022). Notes on the research overall: For sensitization, 2% DPC in acetone was applied to an approximately 2 cm by approximately 2 cm area of upper inner arm skin. Patch testing on the upper back used Finn chambers containing 0.01% DPC, with scoring done after 6 days according to International Contact Dermatitis Research Group standards. In alopecia patients, the study followed how the peripheral blood TCR repertoire changed in vivo over primary and secondary sensitization to diphenylcyclopropenone (DPC), a hapten. Patient blood was sampled pre-sensitization (week 0) and at 2, 6 and about 24 weeks after DPC sensitization. Libraries were pooled for sequencing, and per-sample TCR yields varied mainly because of small differences in library volumes within the pool. Blood for TCR sequencing was provided by twenty-nine alopecia patients at one to four time points (pre-sensitization, 2, 6 and 24 weeks). Throughout the study period of roughly 24 weeks, patients also received therapeutic DPC doses to the scalp every week. Most of the patients in the cohort were female, and the cohort covered alopecia areata with under or over 50% scalp involvement, alopecia totalis and alopecia universalis.

General conclusions and limits of the study: The number of PT1 expanded TCRs positively correlated with patch test score, significant at thresholds 8, 16 and 32 but not 4. Repeated subsampling changed both the strength of the expansion versus patch-test correlation and the threshold at which that correlation became significant. Alopecia, a presumed autoimmune disease, was present in all patients, so the immune response of the patients might differ from that of healthy individuals. The number of TCRs above 1 in 1000 frequency did not change with DPC sensitization; there was no evidence of global repertoire structure alterations. Significantly more large CDR3 similarity clusters were formed by expanded TCRs than by pre-sensitization or healthy control sets, consistent with antigen-driven responses.

The protocol used for the library was RACE. Data came from a NextSeq 500. During library preparation, unique molecular identifiers were attached to individual cDNA molecules so that TCRs could be counted in a quantitative, reproducible way. Both TCR alpha and TCR beta chains were sequenced from each blood RNA sample. The study's processing was this. The median number of TCRs per sample was roughly 94,000, ranging from about 20,000 to 750,000. V, J and CDR3 annotation of the TCR reads was carried out using the Decombinator software suite. For PS versus PT1 abundance plots, all samples were subsampled to the same number of TCRs (28,000). Expanded TCRs were defined as absent before sensitization and observed at least eight times at the 2-week time point. Clones were called with MiXCR by TCRdb after fastp trimmed the public reads at Q25, and only in-frame beta chains were retained. When rows share a CDR3 protein, they turn into one entry using the most common DNA and genes. TCRdb, rather than the study authors, made the V and J calls. This sample comprises around 260,000 distinct CDR3 sequences, about 9.4% of them detected only once. Of the sample, over 2% is held by the ten largest clones.

The sample's time point label, decoded: pre-sensitization, week 0. This specimen's treatment or condition label, interpreted: therapeutic diphenylcyclopropenone sensitization with weekly scalp DPC. At each patch-test visit, blood was drawn before the patch test was applied. To be eligible, patients had to be aged 18 to 70, diagnosed with alopecia and judged suitable for DPC therapy, while pregnant patients were excluded. Total RNA was extracted from unfractionated whole blood that had been collected in Tempus Blood RNA tubes. This TCR came from a woman aged 40 to 50 with alopecia areata. Some clones in this sample may be carry-over from other donors' samples. This specimen was whole blood, taken in connection with sensitization to the hapten diphenylcyclopropenone (DPC).

The bases are TGTGCCAGCAGTTTGTCCGTTAGACTGACAAACTATGGCTACACCTTC. Protein translation: CASSLSVRLTNYGYTF. The rearranged chain carries TRBV28 and TRBJ1-2; the D gene is not confidently resolved. Measured from the cysteine to the phenylalanine, the CDR3 is 16 residues long. Just CDR3 DNA is preserved here, 48 bases in frame from base 1. CDR1 and CDR2, per the germline V gene, are MDHEN and SYDVKM. V and J lose 3 bases and 2 bases, and a span of 16 bases separates them.